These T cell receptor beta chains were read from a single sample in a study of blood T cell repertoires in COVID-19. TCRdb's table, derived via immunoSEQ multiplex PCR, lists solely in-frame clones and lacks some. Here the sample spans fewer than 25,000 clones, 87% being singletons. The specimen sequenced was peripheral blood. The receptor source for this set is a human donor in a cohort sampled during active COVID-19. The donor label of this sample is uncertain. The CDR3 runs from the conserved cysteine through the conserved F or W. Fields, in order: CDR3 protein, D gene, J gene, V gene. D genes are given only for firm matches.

CDR3 protein: CATKAGTGDTEAFF; D gene: TRBD1; J gene: TRBJ1-1; V gene: TRBV10-3
CDR3 protein: CAWSESSGRRAYNEQFF; D gene: TRBD2; J gene: TRBJ2-1; V gene: TRBV30
CDR3 protein: CASSLGQGDGYTF; D gene: TRBD1; J gene: TRBJ1-2; V gene: TRBV5-1
CDR3 protein: CASSLFHATNEKLFF; D gene: NA; J gene: TRBJ1-4; V gene: TRBV5-1
CDR3 protein: CATYWGTSDYEQYF; D gene: TRBD2; J gene: TRBJ2-7; V gene: TRBV6-5
CDR3 protein: CASSLEMSYRGTEAFF; D gene: NA; J gene: TRBJ1-1; V gene: TRBV5-5
CDR3 protein: CASAGQGHQPQHF; D gene: TRBD1; J gene: TRBJ1-5; V gene: TRBV19
CDR3 protein: CASSEEGAGSGNTIYF; D gene: NA; J gene: TRBJ1-3; V gene: TRBV2
CDR3 protein: CASSLLGEGEQFF; D gene: TRBD2; J gene: TRBJ2-1; V gene: TRBV5-1
CDR3 protein: CASSSPSGSGLF; D gene: TRBD2; J gene: TRBJ2-1; V gene: TRBV7-9
CDR3 protein: CASRERERYNEQFF; D gene: TRBD2; J gene: TRBJ2-1; V gene: TRBV7-9
CDR3 protein: CASRSGGAARETQYF; D gene: TRBD1; J gene: TRBJ2-5; V gene: TRBV7-9
CDR3 protein: CASSLSGAGNTIYF; D gene: NA; J gene: TRBJ1-3; V gene: TRBV13
CDR3 protein: CAIRGQGGRAKNIQYF; D gene: TRBD1; J gene: TRBJ2-4; V gene: TRBV28